One T cell receptor (beta chain) is described in this entry. The sample belongs to a study of blood T cell repertoires in COVID-19. In the study overall: COVID-19 samples from acute and convalescent phases originated in the United States, Italy and Spain.

The data were produced by immunoSEQ multiplex PCR, yet TCRdb's version contains in-frame clones alone and is incomplete. This table holds 270,000 or so clones, roughly 90% found once. This sequence was found in a middle-aged man with acute or convalescent COVID-19. Sequencing used peripheral blood.

The CDR3 coding sequence is TGTGCCAGTAGCCGCGACAGGTCGCACGAGCAGTACTTC. It specifies CASSRDRSHEQYF. The V and J genes are TRBV19 and TRBJ2-7; weak D call: TRBD1 (6 bases). The V and J ends lost 6 bases and 5 bases respectively, with 14 bases between them. This CDR3 region has 13 residues. Germline V lookup: CDR1 LNHDA, CDR2 SQIVND (reference sequence).